This note documents a single TCR beta chain sequence. The target antigen is unknown. This sample is drawn from a study of T cell responses to AZD1222 COVID-19 vaccine. Germline CDR1 MNHNS, CDR2 SASEGT. The CDR3 is made up of 14 amino acids. Trimming removed 0 bases from V and 4 bases from J, with 7 bases in between. Data came from immunoSEQ multiplex PCR; TCRdb stores just in-frame clones and leaves some out. The sample has 150,000 to 200,000 clones, 92% seen once. Study results and limitations: The donor group comprised mostly white British people and more females; the analysis possibly underestimated clonal diversity.

The receptor was isolated from an adult in good health. V is TRBV6-1 and J is TRBJ1-3, with D unclear. This material consisted of peripheral blood, taken on day 0 of AZD1222 vaccination. The CDR3 protein is CASSEAREGNTIYF. As DNA, the CDR3 is TGTGCCAGCAGTGAAGCCCGAGAGGGAAACACCATATATTTT.